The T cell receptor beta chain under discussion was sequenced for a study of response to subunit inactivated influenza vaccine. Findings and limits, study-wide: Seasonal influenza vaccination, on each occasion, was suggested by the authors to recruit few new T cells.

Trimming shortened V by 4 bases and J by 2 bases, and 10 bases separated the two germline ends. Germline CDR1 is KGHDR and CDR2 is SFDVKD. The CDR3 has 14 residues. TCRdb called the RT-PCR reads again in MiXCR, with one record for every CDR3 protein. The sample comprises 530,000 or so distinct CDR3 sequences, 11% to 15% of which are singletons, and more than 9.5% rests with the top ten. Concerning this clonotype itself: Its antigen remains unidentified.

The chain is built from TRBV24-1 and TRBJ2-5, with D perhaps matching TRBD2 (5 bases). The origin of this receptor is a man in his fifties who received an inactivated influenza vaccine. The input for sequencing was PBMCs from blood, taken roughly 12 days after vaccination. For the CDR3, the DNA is TGTGCCACCAGTGAAACCGGGAAACAAGAGACCCAGTACTTC. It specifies CATSETGKQETQYF.